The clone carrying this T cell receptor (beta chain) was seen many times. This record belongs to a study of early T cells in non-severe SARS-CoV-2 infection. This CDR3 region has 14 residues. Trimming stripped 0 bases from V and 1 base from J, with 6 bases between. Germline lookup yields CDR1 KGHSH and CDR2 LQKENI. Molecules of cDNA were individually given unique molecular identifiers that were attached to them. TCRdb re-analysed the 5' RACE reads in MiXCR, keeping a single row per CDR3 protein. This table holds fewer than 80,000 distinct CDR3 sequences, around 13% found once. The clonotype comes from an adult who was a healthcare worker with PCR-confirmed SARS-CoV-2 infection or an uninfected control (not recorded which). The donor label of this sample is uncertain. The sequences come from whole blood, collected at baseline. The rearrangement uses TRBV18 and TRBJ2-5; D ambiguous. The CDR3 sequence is CASSPPGLQETQYF. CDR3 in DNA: TGTGCCAGCTCACCACCAGGGCTCCAAGAGACCCAGTACTTC. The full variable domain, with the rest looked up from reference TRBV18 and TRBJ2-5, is NAGVMQNPRHLVRRRGQEARLRCSPMKGHSHVYWYRQLPEEGLKFMVYLQKENIIDESGMPKERFSAEFPKEGPSILRIQQVVRGDSAAYFCASSPPGLQETQYFGPGTRLLVL.